This T cell receptor beta chain emerged from a study of radiotherapy plus CTLA-4 blockade in lung cancer. Across the study: For 15% to 20% of patients, objective responses occurred, and roughly 31% had disease control. Study-level points and caveats: Blood TCR clones of tumor origin expanded after radiotherapy plus ipilimumab. Dynamics of early blood T cell clones, together with interferon-beta, were reportedly the best predictors of response.

Measured with immunoSEQ multiplex PCR; TCRdb has only the in-frame clones, and not every one. The sample consists of approximately 28,000 clones, roughly 80% of them appearing once. Focal radiation with ipilimumab CTLA-4 blockade was given to patients with chemo-refractory metastatic non-small-cell lung cancer. This clone was picked up one time. The antigen remains unidentified. The germline V and J ends were trimmed by 3 bases and 0 bases, with 15 bases remaining between them. Germline assignment: CDR1 MNHEY and CDR2 SMNVEV (reference sequence). The CDR3 covers 17 residues. V and J are TRBV27 and TRBJ2-1; tentatively, D is TRBD1 or TRBD2 (5 bases each). The receptor comes from a human donor with non-small cell lung cancer who had stable disease on radiotherapy plus ipilimumab. The specimen comprised peripheral blood, sampled from a patient treated with radiotherapy plus ipilimumab. CDR3 in amino acids: CASSFLPRGTSYNEQFF. The CDR3, as DNA: TGTGCCAGCAGTTTTCTCCCTCGGGGCACCTCCTACAATGAGCAGTTCTTC.